This is a list of T cell receptor beta chains from one sample in a study of tumor-infiltrating lymphocytes in primary liver carcinoma. TCRdb reprocessed the multiplex PCR reads via MiXCR and lists one record per CDR3 protein. Of approximately 60,000 distinct CDR3 sequences in the sample, just over 70% were seen once. The sample comprised liver tumor tissue from sampling region 2. These receptors came from a man between 40 and 49 years old with primary liver carcinoma and hepatitis B virus infection. CDR3s include the opening cysteine and the closing phenylalanine or tryptophan. Each record gives: V gene, D gene, clone size, J gene, CDR3 protein, CDR3 DNA. A D gene is named only where the DNA matches it firmly. Size is omitted from some rows. Given values are once, few, many or a class for expanded clones.

TRBV6-6	-	-	TRBJ1-1	CASSTRGTTEVFF	TGTGCCAGCAGCACAAGGGGGACTACTGAAGTTTTCTTT
TRBV11-2	-	-	TRBJ2-7	CTSNLEMAPKPYEQYF	TGTACCAGCAACTTAGAAATGGCACCAAAACCCTACGAGCAGTACTTC
TRBV5-4	-	-	TRBJ2-1	CASNQWAVATQFF	TGTGCCAGTAACCAGTGGGCTGTGGCGACCCAGTTCTTC
TRBV4-3	-	-	TRBJ2-1	CTSSQDRVGSYNEQFF	TGCACCAGCAGCCAAGATAGAGTAGGCAGCTACAATGAGCAGTTCTTC
TRBV6-1	-	-	TRBJ2-7	CASSLPQGGNEQYF	TGTGCCAGCAGTTTACCGCAGGGGGGGAACGAGCAGTACTTC
TRBV29-1	-	-	TRBJ2-3	CSVWARWCGTDTQYF	TGCAGCGTGTGGGCCAGGTGGTGCGGCACAGATACGCAGTATTTT
TRBV7-9	-	-	TRBJ2-1	CTRSLPYQGPKTNEQFF	TGTACCAGGAGCTTACCATACCAGGGGCCTAAAACAAATGAGCAGTTCTTT
TRBV29-1	TRBD1	-	TRBJ2-5	CSVEFSGGGTQYF	TGCAGCGTTGAGTTCTCAGGGGGCGGGACCCAGTACTTC
TRBV5-5	-	-	TRBJ2-7	CASNLSANAYELYF	TGTGCCAGTAACCTATCAGCGAACGCCTACGAGCTGTACTTC
TRBV10-3	-	-	TRBJ2-2	CAIRERDDTGELSF	TGTGCCATCAGGGAGCGTGACGACACCGGGGAACTGTCTTTT
TRBV6-5	TRBD1	-	TRBJ2-1	CACSPGTGWGNEQFF	TGTGCCTGCAGTCCCGGGACAGGGTGGGGAAATGAGCAGTTCTTC
TRBV6-6	TRBD2	-	TRBJ2-2	CASSPFVGLAGPTNTGELFF	TGTGCCAGCAGTCCGTTCGTGGGACTAGCGGGGCCGACGAACACCGGGGAGCTGTTTTTT
TRBV11-2	-	-	TRBJ2-1	CTCSGPTSPNEQFF	TGTACCTGCAGTGGTCCGACTAGTCCCAATGAGCAGTTCTTC
TRBV29-1	-	-	TRBJ1-1	CSLEGTPSSPEAFF	TGCAGCCTTGAGGGGACGCCGTCCTCGCCTGAGGCTTTCTTT
TRBV19	-	-	TRBJ1-1	CASTLVGIGSTEAFF	TGTGCCAGTACGCTGGTTGGCATAGGGAGTACTGAAGCTTTCTTT
TRBV6-1	-	-	TRBJ2-7	CASSTGTGQSEQYF	TGTGCCAGCAGCACCGGAACAGGTCAATCCGAGCAGTACTTC
TRBV11-2	-	-	TRBJ2-5	CASQKGPDETQYF	TGTGCCAGTCAGAAGGGACCTGACGAGACCCAGTACTTC
TRBV28	TRBD1	-	TRBJ2-1	CASSLGQGATDDQFF	TGTGCCAGCAGCTTGGGTCAGGGGGCGACCGATGATCAGTTCTTC
TRBV19	-	-	TRBJ2-3	CASSIVSVDTQYF	TGTGCCAGTAGTATTGTCTCGGTAGATACGCAATATTTT
TRBV5-1	TRBD1	-	TRBJ2-1	CVSSPLGTGGYNEQFF	TGCGTCAGCAGCCCCCTCGGGACAGGGGGTTACAATGAGCAGTTCTTC
TRBV12-3/TRBV12-4	-	-	TRBJ2-7	CANRAQQGDYEQYF	TGTGCCAATAGGGCCCAACAGGGAGACTACGAGCAGTACTTC
TRBV29-1	-	-	TRBJ2-1	CSVVCAQSGEPFF	TGCAGCGTTGTCTGTGCCCAGAGCGGTGAGCCGTTCTTC
TRBV4-1	TRBD2	-	TRBJ2-3	CASSQTIVSAGVTDTQYF	TGCGCCAGCAGCCAGACCATTGTCTCAGCGGGAGTCACTGATACGCAGTATTTT
TRBV6-5	-	-	TRBJ2-5	CASNSGRGETQHF	TGTGCCAGCAATTCCGGGAGAGGGGAGACCCAGCACTTC
TRBV29-1	-	-	TRBJ2-4	CSVETSGEGAKNIQYF	TGCAGCGTTGAAACGAGCGGTGAAGGAGCCAAAAACATTCAGTACTTC
TRBV6-5	-	-	TRBJ2-2	CASSYRSVRPRELFF	TGTGCCAGCAGTTACAGGTCCGTGAGGCCCCGTGAGCTGTTTTTT
TRBV4-1	TRBD2	few	TRBJ2-1	CASSPELAGAYNGQFF	TGCGCCAGCAGCCCCGAACTAGCGGGGGCTTACAATGGGCAGTTCTTC
TRBV11-2	TRBD1	-	TRBJ1-2	CTSSFSTGHYGYTF	TGTACCAGCAGCTTTTCGACAGGGCACTATGGCTACACCTTC
TRBV4-1	TRBD1	-	TRBJ1-4	CATSHTTGGYEKLFF	TGCGCCACCAGTCACACGACAGGGGGGTATGAAAAACTGTTTTTT
TRBV7-9	-	-	TRBJ1-1	CASSHSSNGTEAFF	TGTGCCAGCAGCCATAGCTCCAATGGCACTGAAGCTTTCTTT
TRBV29-1	-	-	TRBJ2-1	CSVEDYGRTTYNEQFF	TGCAGCGTTGAAGATTATGGCAGGACCACCTACAATGAGCAATTCTTC
TRBV11-3	TRBD1	medium-sized	TRBJ2-5	CASSTTGGETQYF	TGTGCCAGCAGCACTACAGGGGGAGAGACCCAGTACTTC
TRBV6-1	-	-	TRBJ2-7	CASSPTEGVKRYF	TGTGCCAGCAGTCCTACCGAGGGGGTCAAGCGGTACTTC
TRBV12-3/TRBV12-4	-	-	TRBJ1-1	CASTGPGRVEAFF	TGTGCCAGCACGGGACCCGGGAGAGTTGAAGCTTTCTTT
TRBV4-2	TRBD2	-	TRBJ2-1	CVSGQEASGNMGEQFF	TGTGTCAGCGGCCAAGAGGCTAGCGGGAATATGGGCGAGCAGTTCTTC
TRBV28	-	-	TRBJ2-1	CASKPLQAEQFF	TGTGCCAGCAAGCCACTACAGGCCGAGCAGTTCTTC
TRBV11-2	TRBD2	-	TRBJ2-1	CTSSPQWEGLGEQFF	TGTACTAGCAGCCCCCAGTGGGAGGGATTGGGTGAGCAGTTCTTC
TRBV6-1	-	-	TRBJ2-5	CASSARGAETQCF	TGTGCCAGCAGTGCAAGGGGTGCAGAGACCCAGTGCTTC
TRBV11-2	TRBD2	-	TRBJ2-1	CASSLGGTGYNVRFF	TGTGCCAGCAGCTTGGGGGGGACTGGATACAATGTGCGGTTCTTC
TRBV4-2	TRBD2	-	TRBJ2-2	CANSQGTSGSLYPGELFF	TGTGCCAACAGCCAAGGGACTAGCGGGAGTCTGTATCCCGGGGAGCTGTTTTTT
TRBV29-1	-	-	TRBJ2-5	CSVVFISRRDVETQYF	TGCAGCGTTGTTTTTATTAGCCGACGTGATGTGGAGACCCAGTACTTC
TRBV5-5	TRBD2	-	TRBJ2-3	CANSSGGEDTQYF	TGTGCCAACAGCTCGGGAGGGGAAGATACGCAGTATTTT
TRBV5-1	-	-	TRBJ1-1	CASSSRGHQNTEAFF	TGCGCCAGCAGCTCCAGGGGACATCAGAACACTGAAGCTTTCTTT
TRBV5-4	-	-	TRBJ2-3	CASSQNDRTDF	TGTGCCAGCAGCCAGAACGATAGGACAGATTTT
TRBV6-6	TRBD2	medium-sized	TRBJ2-3	CASRKGTSGRTDTQYF	TGTGCCAGCAGGAAAGGGACTAGCGGGAGGACGGATACGCAGTATTTT